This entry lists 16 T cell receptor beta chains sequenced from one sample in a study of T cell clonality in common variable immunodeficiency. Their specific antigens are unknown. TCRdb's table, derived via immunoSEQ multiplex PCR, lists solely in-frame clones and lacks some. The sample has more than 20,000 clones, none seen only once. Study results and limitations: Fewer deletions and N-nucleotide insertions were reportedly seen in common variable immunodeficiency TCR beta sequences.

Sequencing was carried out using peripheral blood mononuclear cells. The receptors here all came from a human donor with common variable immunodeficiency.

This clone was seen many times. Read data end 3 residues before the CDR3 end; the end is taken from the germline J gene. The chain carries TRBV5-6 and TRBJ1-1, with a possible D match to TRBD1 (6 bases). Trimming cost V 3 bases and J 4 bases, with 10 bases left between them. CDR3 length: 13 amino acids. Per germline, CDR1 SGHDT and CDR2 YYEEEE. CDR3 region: CASSYVGGTEAFF. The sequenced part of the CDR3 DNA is TGTGCCAGCAGCTACGTAGGGGGCACTGAA.

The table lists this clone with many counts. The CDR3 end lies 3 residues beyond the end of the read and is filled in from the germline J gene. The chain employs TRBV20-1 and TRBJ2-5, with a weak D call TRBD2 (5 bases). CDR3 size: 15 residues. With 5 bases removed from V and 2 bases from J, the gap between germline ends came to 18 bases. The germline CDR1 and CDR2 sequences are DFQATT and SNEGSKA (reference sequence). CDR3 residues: CSAPKTGNTQETQYF. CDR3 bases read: TGCAGTGCTCCTAAGACGGGGAACACTCAAGAGACC.

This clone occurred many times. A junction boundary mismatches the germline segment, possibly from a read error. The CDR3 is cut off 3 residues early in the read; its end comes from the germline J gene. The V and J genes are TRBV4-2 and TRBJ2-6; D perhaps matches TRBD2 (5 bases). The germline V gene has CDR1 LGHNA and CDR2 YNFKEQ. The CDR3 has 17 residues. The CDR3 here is CASSPGRGISGANVLTF. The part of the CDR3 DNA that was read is TGCGCCAGCAGCCCTGGTCGGGGTATTTCTGGGGCCAACGTC.

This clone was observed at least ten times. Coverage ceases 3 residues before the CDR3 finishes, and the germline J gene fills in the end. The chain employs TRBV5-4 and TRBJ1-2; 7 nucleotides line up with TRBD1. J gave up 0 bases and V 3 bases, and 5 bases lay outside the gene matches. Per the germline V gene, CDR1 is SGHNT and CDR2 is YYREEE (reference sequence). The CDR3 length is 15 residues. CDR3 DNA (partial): TGTGCCAGCAGCTCCCAAGGACAGGCTAACTATGGC. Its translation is CASSSQGQANYG. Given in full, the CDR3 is CASSSQGQANYGYTF.

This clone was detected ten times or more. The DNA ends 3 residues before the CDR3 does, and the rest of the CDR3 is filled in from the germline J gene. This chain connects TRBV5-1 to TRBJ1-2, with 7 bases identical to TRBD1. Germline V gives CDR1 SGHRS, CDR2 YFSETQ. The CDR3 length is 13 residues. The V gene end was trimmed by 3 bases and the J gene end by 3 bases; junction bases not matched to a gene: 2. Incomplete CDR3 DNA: TGCGCCAGCAGCTCTGACAGGGACTATGGC. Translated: CASSSDRDYG. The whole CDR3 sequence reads CASSSDRDYGYTF.

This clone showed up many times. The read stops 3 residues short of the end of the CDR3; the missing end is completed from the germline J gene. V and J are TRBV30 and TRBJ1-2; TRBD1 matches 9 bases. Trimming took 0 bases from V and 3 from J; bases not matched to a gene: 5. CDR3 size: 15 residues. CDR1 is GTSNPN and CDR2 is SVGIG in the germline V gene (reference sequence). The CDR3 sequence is CAWSVRRTGDYGYTF. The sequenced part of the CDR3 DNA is TGTGCCTGGAGTGTCCGAAGGACAGGGGACTATGGC.

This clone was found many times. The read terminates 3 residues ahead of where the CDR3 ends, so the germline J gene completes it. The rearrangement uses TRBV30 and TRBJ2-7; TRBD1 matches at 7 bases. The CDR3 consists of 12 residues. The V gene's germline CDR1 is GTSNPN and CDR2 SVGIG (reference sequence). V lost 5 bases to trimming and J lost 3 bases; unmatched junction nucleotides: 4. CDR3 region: CAWEQGRYEQYF. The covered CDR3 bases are TGTGCCTGGGAACAGGGGCGCTACGAG.

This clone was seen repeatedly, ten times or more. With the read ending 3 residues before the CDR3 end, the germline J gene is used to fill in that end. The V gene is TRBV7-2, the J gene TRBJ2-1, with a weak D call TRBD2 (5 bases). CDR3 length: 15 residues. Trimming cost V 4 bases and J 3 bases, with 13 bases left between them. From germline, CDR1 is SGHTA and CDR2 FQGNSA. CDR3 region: CASSSGLTGYNEQFF. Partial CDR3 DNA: TGTGCCAGCAGCTCAGGACTCACCGGCTACAATGAG.

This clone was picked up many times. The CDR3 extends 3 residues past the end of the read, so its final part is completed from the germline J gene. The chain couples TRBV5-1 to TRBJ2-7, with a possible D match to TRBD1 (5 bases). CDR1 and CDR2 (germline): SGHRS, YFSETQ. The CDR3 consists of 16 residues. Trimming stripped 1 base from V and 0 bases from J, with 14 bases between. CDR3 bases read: TGCGCCAGCAGCTTGAGTAGGGGCGAAAGCTCCTACGAG. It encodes CASSLSRGESSYE. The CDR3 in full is CASSLSRGESSYEQYF.

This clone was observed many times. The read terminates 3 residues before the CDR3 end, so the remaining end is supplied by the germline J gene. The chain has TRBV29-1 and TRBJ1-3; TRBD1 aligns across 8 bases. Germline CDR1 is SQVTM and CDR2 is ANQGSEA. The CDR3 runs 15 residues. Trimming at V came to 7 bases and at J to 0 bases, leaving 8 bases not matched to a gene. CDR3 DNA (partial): TGCAGCGCCGCACAGGGGGACTCCTCTGGAAACACC. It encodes CSAAQGDSSGNT. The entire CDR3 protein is CSAAQGDSSGNTIYF. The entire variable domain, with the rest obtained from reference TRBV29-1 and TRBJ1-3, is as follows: SAVISQKPSRDICQRGTSLTIQCQVDSQVTMMFWYRQQPGQSLTLIATANQGSEATYESGFVIDKFPISRPNLTFSTLTVSNMSPEDSSIYLCSAAQGDSSGNTIYFGEGSWLTVV.

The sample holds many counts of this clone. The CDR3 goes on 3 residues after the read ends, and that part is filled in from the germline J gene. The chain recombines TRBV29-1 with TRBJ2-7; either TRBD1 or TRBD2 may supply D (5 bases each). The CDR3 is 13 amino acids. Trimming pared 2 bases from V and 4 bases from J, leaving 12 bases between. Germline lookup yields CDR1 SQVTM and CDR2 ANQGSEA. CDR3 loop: CSVEQGDFYEQYF. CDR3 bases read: TGCAGCGTTGAACAGGGAGACTTTTACGAG.

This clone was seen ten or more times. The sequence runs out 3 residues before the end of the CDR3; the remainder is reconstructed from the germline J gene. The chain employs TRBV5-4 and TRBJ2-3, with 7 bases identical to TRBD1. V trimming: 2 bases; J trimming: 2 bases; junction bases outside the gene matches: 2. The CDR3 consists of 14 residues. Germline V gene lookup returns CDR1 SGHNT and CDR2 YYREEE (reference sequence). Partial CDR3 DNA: TGTGCCAGCAGCTTCGGACAGGACACAGATACG. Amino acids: CASSFGQDTDT. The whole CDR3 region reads CASSFGQDTDTQYF. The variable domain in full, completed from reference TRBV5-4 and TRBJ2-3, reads ETGVTQSPTHLIKTRGQQVTLRCSSQSGHNTVSWYQQALGQGPQFIFQYYREEENGRGNFPPRFSGLQFPNYSSELNVNALELDDSALYLCASSFGQDTDTQYFGPGTRLTVL.

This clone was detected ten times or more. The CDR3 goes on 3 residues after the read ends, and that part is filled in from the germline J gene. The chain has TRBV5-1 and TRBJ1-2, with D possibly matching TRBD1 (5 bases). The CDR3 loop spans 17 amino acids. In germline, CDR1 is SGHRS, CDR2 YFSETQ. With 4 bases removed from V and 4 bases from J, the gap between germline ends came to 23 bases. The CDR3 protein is CASSKTLITTGSYGYTF. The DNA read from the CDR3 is TGCGCCAGCAGCAAAACCCTTATTACCACAGGATCCTATGGC. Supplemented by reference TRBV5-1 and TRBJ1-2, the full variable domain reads KAGVTQTPRYLIKTRGQQVTLSCSPISGHRSVSWYQQTPGQGLQFLFEYFSETQRNKGNFPGRFSGRQFSNSRSEMNVSTLELGDSALYLCASSKTLITTGSYGYTFGSGTRLTVV.

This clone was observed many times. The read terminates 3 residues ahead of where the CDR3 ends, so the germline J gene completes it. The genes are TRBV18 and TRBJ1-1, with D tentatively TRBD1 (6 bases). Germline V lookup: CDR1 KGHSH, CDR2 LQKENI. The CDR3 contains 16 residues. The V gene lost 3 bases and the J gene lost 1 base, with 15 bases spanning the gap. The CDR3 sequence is CASSPNPGQKNTEAFF. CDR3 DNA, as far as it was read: TGTGCCAGCTCACCCAACCCCGGACAGAAGAACACTGAA.

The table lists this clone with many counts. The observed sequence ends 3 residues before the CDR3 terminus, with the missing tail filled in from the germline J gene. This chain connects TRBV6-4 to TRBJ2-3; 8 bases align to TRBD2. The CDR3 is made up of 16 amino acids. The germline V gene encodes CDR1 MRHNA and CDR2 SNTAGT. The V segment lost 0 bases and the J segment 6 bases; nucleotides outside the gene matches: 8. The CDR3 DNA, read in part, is TGTGCCAGCAGTGACTCGGTTAGCGGGGATATGGATACG. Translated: CASSDSVSGDMDT. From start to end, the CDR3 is CASSDSVSGDMDTQYF.

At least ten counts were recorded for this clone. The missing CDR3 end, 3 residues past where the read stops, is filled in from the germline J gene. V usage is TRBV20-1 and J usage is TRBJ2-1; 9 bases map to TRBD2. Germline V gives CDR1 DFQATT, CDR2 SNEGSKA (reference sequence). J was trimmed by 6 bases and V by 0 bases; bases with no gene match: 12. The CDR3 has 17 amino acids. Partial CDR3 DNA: TGCAGTGCTAGAGATTGGAGTCGCGGGGGGGTCCTCAATGAG. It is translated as CSARDWSRGGVLNE. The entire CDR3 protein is CSARDWSRGGVLNEQFF.